The table lists the clone carrying this T cell receptor beta chain with a few counts. Its antigen is not known. TCRdb reprocessed the 5' RACE reads via MiXCR and lists one record per CDR3 protein. The data contain a few hundred thousand distinct CDR3 sequences, 20% to 25% of them singletons. This entry comes from a study of T-cell memory formation after mild COVID-19. The CDR3 loop spans 14 amino acids. The V gene's germline CDR1 is SNHLY and CDR2 FYNNEI. V was pared by 5 bases and J by 7 bases, with 7 bases of the junction left unmatched. General study points: Second-wave clones reaching peak frequency on day 37 lacked confirmed SARS-CoV-2 specificity.

The origin of this receptor is a man in his late teens or twenties who had mild COVID-19 (a few samples of this study predate the infection). Cell type and time point are not known. Specimen: PBMCs or a T cell subset sorted from them (not recorded which). J is TRBJ2-2 and V is TRBV2; 7 bases are shared with TRBD1. The CDR3 is CASSLTGRSGELFF. In DNA, the CDR3 is TGTGCCAGCAGTCTGACAGGGCGGAGCGGGGAGCTGTTTTTT.